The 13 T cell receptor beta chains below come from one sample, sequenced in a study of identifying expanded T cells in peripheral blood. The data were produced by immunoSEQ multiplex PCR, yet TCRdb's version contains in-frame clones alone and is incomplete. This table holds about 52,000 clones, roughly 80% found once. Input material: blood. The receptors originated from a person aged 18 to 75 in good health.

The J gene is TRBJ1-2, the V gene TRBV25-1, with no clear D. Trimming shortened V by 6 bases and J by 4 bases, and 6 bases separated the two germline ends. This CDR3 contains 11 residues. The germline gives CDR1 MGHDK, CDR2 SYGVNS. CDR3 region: CASRGIYGYTF. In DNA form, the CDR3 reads TGTGCCAGCAGAGGGATCTATGGCTACACCTTC.

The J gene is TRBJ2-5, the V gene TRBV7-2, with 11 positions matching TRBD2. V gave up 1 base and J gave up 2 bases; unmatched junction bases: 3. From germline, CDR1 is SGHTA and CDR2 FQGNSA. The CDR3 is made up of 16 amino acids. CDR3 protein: CASSLELAGEQETQYF. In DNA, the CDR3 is TGTGCCAGCAGCTTAGAACTAGCGGGAGAACAAGAGACCCAGTACTTC.

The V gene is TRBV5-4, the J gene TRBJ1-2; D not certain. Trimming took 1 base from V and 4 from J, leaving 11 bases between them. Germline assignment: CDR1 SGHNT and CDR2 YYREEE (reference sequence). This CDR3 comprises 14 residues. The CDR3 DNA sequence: TGTGCCAGCAGCTTGATAGGGAGTAGCTATGGCTACACCTTC. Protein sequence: CASSLIGSSYGYTF.

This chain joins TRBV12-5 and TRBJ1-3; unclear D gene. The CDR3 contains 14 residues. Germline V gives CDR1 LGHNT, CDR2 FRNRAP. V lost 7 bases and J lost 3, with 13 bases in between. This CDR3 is CASAPDPFGNTIYF. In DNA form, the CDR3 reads TGTGCTAGTGCCCCTGACCCTTTTGGAAACACCATATATTTT. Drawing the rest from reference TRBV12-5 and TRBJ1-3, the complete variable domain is DARVTQTPRHKVTEMGQEVTMRCQPILGHNTVFWYRQTMMQGLELLAYFRNRAPLDDSGMPKDRFSAEMPDATLATLKIQPSEPRDSAVYFCASAPDPFGNTIYFGEGSWLTVV.

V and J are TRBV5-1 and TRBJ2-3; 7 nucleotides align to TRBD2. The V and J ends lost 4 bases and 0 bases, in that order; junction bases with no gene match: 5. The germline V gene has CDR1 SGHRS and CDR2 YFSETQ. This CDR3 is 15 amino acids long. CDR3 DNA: TGCGCCAGCAGCCGCCAGGGAGGGAGCACAGATACGCAGTATTTT. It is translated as CASSRQGGSTDTQYF.

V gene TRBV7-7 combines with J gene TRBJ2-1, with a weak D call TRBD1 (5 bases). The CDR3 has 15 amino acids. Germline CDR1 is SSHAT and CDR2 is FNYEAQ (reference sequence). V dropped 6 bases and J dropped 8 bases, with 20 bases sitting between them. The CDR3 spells CASSNRLGAAHEQFF. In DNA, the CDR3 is TGTGCCAGCAGTAATAGACTTGGGGCGGCGCATGAGCAGTTCTTC.

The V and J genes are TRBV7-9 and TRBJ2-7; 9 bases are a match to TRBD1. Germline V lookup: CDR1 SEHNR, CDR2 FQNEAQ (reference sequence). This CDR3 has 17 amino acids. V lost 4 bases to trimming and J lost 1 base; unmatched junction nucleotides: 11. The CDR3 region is CASSSIQGATSSYEQYF. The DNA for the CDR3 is TGTGCCAGCAGCTCTATACAGGGGGCGACCTCATCCTACGAGCAGTACTTC.

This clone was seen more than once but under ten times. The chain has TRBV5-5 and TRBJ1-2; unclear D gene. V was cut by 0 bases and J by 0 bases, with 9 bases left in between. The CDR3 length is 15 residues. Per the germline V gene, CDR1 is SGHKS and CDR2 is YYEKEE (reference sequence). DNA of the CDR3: TGTGCCAGCAGCTTGGCTCGGGCCACTAACTATGGCTACACCTTC. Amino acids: CASSLARATNYGYTF.

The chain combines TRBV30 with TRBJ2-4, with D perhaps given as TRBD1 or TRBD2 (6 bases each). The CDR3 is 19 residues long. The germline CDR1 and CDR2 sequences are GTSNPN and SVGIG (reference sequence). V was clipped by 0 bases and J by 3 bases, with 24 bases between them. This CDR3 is CAWSVPTRTAGPGKNIQYF. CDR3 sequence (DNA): TGTGCCTGGAGTGTCCCGACTCGGACAGCGGGCCCCGGCAAAAACATTCAGTACTTC.

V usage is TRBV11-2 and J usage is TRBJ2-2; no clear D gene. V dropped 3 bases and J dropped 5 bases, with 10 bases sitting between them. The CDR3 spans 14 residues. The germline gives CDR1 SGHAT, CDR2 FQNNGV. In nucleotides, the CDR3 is TGTGCCAGCAGCTTTAATTTAGGGACCGGGGAGCTGTTTTTT. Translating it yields CASSFNLGTGELFF.

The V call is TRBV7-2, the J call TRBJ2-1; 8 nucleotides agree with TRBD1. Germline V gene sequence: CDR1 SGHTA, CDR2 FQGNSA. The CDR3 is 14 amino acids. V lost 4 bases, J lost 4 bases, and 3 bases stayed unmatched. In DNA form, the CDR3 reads TGTGCCAGCAGCTATGGACAGGGATACAATGAGCAGTTCTTC. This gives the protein CASSYGQGYNEQFF.

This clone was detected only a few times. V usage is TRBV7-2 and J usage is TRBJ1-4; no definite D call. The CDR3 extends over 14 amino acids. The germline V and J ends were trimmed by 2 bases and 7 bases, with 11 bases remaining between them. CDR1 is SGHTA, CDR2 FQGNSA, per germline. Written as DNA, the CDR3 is TGTGCCAGCAGCTTATCGCGGGGAAGTGAAAAACTGTTTTTT. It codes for CASSLSRGSEKLFF.

This CDR3 is CASSSTGGGDYGYTF. The CDR3 DNA reads as TGTGCCAGCAGTTCCACCGGGGGGGGCGACTATGGCTACACCTTC. J is TRBJ1-2 and V is TRBV2; D may be TRBD1 (6 bases). The CDR3 has 15 residues. V lost 5 bases and J 3 bases, leaving 16 bases between the germline ends. CDR1 and CDR2 from the germline V gene are SNHLY and FYNNEI.